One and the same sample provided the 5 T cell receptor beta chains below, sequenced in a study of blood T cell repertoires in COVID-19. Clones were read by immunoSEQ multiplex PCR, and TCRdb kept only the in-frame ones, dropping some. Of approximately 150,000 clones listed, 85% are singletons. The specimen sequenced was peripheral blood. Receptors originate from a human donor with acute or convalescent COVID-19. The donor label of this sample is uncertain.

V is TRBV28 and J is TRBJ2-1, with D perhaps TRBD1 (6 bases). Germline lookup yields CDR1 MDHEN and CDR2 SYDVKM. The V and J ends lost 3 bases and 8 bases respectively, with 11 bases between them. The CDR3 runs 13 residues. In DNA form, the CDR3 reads TGTGCCAGCAGTTTTCTCTCAGGGGATGAGCAGTTCTTC. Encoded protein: CASSFLSGDEQFF.

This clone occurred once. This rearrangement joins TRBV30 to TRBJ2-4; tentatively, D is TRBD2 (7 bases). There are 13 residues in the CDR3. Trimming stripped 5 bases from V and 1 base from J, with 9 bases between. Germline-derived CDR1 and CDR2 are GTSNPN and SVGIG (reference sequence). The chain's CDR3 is CAWRGAAKNIQYF. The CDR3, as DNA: TGTGCCTGGCGGGGGGCTGCCAAAAACATTCAGTACTTC.

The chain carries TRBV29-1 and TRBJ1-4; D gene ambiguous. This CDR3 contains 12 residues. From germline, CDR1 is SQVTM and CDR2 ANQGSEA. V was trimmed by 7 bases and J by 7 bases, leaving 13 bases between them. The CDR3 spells CSAGDGGEKLFF. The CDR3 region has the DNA TGCAGCGCCGGTGATGGCGGTGAAAAACTGTTTTTT.

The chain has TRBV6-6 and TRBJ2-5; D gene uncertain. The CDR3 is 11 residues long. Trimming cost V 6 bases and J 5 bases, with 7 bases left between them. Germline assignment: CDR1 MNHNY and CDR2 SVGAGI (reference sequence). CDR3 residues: CASSSQETQYF. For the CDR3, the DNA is TGTGCCAGCAGCAGTCAGGAGACCCAGTACTTC.

CDR3 sequence reads: CASSEFAETQYF. In DNA form, the CDR3 reads TGCGCCAGCAGTGAGTTTGCGGAGACCCAGTACTTC. The rearrangement links TRBV10-2 to TRBJ2-5; no reliable D call. This CDR3 region has 12 residues. Looked up from germline, CDR1 is WSHSY and CDR2 is SAAADI. V was clipped by 1 base and J by 5 bases, with 5 bases between them.